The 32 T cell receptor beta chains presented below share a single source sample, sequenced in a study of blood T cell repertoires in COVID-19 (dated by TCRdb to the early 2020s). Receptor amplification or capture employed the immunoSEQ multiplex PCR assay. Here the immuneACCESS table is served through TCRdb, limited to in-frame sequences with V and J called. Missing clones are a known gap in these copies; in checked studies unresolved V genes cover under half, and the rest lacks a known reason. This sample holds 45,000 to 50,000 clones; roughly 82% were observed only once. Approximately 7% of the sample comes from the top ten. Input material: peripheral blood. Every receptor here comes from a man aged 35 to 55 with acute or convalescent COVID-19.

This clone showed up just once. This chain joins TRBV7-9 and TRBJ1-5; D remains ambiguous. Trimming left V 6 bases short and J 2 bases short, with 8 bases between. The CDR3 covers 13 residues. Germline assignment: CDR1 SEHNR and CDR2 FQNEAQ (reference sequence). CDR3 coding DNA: TGTGCCAGCAGTCAAGAGGGCAATCAGCCCCAGCATTTT. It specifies CASSQEGNQPQHF.

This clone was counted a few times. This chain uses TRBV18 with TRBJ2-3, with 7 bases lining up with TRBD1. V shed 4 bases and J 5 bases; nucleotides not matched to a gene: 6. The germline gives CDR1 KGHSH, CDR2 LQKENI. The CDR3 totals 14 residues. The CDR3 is CASSRDRAGDTQYF. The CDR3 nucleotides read TGTGCCAGCTCACGCGACAGGGCTGGAGATACGCAGTATTTT.

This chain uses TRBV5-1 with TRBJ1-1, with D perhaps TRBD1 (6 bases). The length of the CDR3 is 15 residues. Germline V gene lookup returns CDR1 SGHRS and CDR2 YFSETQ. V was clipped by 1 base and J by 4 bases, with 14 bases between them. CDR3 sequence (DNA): TGCGCCAGCAGCTTGAGAGGGGGGGAAGGCACTGAAGCTTTCTTT. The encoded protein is CASSLRGGEGTEAFF.

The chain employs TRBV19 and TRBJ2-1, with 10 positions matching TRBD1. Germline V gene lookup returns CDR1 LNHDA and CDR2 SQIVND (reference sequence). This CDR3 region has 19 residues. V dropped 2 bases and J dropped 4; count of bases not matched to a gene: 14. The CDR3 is CASSIRGQGPFKIYNEQFF. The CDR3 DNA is TGTGCCAGTAGTATAAGGGGACAGGGGCCATTTAAGATTTACAATGAGCAGTTCTTC.

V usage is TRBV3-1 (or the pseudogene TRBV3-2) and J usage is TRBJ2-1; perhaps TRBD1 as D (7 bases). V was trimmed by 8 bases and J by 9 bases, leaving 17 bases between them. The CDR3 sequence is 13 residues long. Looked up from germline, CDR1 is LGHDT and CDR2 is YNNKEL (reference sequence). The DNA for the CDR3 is TGTGCCAGCCTAATGGAGGGGGCGAGTGAGCAGTTCTTC. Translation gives CASLMEGASEQFF.

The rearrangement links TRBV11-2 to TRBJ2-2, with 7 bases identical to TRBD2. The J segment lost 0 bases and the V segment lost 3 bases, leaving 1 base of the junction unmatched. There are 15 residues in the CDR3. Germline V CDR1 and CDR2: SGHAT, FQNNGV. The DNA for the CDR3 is TGTGCCAGCAGCTTGGCGGGGGCGAACACCGGGGAGCTGTTTTTT. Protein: CASSLAGANTGELFF.

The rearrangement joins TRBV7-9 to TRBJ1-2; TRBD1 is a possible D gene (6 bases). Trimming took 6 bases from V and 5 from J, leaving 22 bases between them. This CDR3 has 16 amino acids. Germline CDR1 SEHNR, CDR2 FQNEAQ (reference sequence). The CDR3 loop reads CASSDPRAGVKYGYTF. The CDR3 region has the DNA TGTGCCAGCAGTGACCCCCGGGCAGGGGTAAAGTATGGCTACACCTTC.

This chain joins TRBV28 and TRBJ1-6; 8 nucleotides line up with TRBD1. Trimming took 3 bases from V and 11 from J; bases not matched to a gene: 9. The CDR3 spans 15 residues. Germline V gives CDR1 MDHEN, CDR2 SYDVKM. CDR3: CASSFLGQGWAPLHF. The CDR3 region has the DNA TGTGCCAGCAGTTTCCTCGGACAGGGATGGGCACCCCTCCACTTT.

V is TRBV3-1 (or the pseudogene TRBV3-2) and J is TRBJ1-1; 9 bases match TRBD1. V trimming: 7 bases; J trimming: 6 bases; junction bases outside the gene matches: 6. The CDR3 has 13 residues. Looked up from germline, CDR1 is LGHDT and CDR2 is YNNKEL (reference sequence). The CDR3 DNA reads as TGTGCCAGCACTCGAGGGACAGGGTCTGAAGCTTTCTTT. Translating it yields CASTRGTGSEAFF.

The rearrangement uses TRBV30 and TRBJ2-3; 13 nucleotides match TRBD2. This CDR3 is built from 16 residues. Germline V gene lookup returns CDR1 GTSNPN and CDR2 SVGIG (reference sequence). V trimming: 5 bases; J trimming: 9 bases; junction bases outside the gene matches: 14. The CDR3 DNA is TGTGCCTGGGCGAGACTAGCGGGGGGTGGTGGGGAAACGCAGTATTTT. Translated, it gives CAWARLAGGGGETQYF.

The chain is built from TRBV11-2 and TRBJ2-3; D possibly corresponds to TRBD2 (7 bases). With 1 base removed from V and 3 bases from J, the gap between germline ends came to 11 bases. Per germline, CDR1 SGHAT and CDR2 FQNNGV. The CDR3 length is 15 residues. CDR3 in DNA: TGTGCCAGCAGCTTAGTCGGGGGGCCGACAGATACGCAGTATTTT. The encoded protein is CASSLVGGPTDTQYF.

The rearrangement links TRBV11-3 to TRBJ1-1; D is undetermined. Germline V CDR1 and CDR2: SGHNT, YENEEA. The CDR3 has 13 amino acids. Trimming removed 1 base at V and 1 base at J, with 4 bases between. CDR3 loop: CASSLGRNTEAFF. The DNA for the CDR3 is TGTGCCAGCAGCTTAGGTAGGAACACTGAAGCTTTCTTT.

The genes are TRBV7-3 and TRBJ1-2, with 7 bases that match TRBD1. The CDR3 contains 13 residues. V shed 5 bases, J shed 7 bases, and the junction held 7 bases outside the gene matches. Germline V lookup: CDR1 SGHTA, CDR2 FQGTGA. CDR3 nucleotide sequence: TGTGCCAGCAGCAGAAGACAGGGAAGTGGCTACACCTTC. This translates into CASSRRQGSGYTF. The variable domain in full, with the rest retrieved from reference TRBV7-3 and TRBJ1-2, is GAGVSQTPSNKVTEKGKYVELRCDPISGHTALYWYRQSLGQGPEFLIYFQGTGAADDSGLPNDRFFAVRPEGSVSTLKIQRTERGDSAVYLCASSRRQGSGYTFGSGTRLTVV.

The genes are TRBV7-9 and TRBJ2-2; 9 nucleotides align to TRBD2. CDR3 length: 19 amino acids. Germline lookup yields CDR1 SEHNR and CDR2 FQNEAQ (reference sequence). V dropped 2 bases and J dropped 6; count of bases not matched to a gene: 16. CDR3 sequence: CASSLRGRLADRESGELFF. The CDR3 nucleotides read TGTGCCAGCAGCTTAAGGGGAAGACTAGCGGACCGGGAGTCCGGGGAGCTGTTTTTT.

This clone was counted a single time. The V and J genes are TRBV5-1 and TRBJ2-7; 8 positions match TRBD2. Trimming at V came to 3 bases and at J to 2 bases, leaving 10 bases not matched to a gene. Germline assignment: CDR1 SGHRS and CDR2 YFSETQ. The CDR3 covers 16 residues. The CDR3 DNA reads TGCGCCAGCAGCTCTCAACCGGGACTAGGAACCTACGAGCAGTACTTC. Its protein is CASSSQPGLGTYEQYF.

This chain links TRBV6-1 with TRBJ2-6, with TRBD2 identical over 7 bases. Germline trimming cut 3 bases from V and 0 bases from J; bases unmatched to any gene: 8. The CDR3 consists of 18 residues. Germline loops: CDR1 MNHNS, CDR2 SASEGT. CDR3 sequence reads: CASSEALGGISGANVLTF. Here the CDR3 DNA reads TGTGCCAGCAGTGAGGCCCTGGGGGGGATCTCTGGGGCCAACGTCCTGACTTTC.

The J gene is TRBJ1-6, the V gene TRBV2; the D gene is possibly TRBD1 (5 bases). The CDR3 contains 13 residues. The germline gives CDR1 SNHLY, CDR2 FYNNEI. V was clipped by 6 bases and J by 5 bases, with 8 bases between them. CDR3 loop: CASRAGNNSPLHF. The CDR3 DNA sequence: TGTGCCAGCAGAGCAGGGAATAATTCACCCCTCCACTTT.

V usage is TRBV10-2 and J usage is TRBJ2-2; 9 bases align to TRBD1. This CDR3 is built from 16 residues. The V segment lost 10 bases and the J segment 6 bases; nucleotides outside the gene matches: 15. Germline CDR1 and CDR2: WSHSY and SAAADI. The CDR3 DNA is TGCGCCACCCAGGGGACAGGGCGGCTCAGGTCCGGGGAGCTGTTTTTT. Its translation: CATQGTGRLRSGELFF.

CDR3 region: CASSFRQDRGYTF. The CDR3 region has the DNA TGTGCCAGCAGCTTTCGACAGGATCGCGGCTACACCTTC. The chain links TRBV7-2 to TRBJ1-2; D is perhaps TRBD1 (6 bases). The CDR3 is 13 residues long. V was clipped by 3 bases and J by 8 bases, with 13 bases between them. Germline-derived CDR1 and CDR2 are SGHTA and FQGNSA. Filled out from reference TRBV7-2 and TRBJ1-2, the complete variable domain reads GAGVSQSPSNKVTEKGKDVELRCDPISGHTALYWYRQSLGQGLEFLIYFQGNSAPDKSGLPSDRFSAERTGGSVSTLTIQRTQQEDSAVYLCASSFRQDRGYTFGSGTRLTVV.

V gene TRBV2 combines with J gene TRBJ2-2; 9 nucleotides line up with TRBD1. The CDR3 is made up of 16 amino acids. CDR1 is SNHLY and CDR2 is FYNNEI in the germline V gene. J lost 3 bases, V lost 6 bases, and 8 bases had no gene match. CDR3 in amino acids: CASSLTGGSDTGELFF. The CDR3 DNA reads TGTGCCAGCAGCCTAACAGGGGGCTCGGACACCGGGGAGCTGTTTTTT.

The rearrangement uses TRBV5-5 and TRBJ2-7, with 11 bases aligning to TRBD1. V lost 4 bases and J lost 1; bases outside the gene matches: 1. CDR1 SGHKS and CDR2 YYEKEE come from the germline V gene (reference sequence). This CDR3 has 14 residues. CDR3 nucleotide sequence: TGTGCCAGCAGCCGGGACAGGGGGTCCTACGAGCAGTACTTC. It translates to CASSRDRGSYEQYF.

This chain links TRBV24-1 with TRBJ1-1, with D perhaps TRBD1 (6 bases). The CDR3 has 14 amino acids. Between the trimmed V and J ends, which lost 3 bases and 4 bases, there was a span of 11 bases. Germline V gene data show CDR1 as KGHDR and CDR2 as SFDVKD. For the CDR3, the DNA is TGTGCCACCAGTGATATCCAGGGGCGCACTGAAGCTTTCTTT. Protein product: CATSDIQGRTEAFF.

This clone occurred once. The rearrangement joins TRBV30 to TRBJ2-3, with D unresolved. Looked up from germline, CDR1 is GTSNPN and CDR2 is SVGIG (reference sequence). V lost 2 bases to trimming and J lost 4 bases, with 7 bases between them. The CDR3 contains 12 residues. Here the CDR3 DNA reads TGTGCCTGGAGTATGGCAGCAGATACGCAGTATTTT. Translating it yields CAWSMAADTQYF. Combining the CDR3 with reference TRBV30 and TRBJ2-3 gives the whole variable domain SQTIHQWPATLVQPVGSPLSLECTVEGTSNPNLYWYRQAAGRGLQLLFYSVGIGQISSEVPQNLSASRPQDRQFILSSKKLLLSDSGFYLCAWSMAADTQYFGPGTRLTVL.

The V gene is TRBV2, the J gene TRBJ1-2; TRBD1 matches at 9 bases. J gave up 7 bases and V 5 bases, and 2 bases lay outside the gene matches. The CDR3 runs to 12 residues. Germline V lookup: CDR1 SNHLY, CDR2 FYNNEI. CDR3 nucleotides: TGTGCCAGCAGTTGGGACAGGGCTGGCTACACCTTC. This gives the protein CASSWDRAGYTF.

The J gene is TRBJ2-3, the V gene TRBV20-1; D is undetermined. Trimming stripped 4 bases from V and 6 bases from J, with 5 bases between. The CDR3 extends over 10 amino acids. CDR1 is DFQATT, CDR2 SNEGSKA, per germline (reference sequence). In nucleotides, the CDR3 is TGCAGTGCTAAGCACGATACGCAGTATTTT. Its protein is CSAKHDTQYF.

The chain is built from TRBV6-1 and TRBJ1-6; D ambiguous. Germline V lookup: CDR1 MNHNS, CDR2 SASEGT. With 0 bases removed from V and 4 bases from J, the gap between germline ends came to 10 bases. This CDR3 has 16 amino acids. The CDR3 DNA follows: TGTGCCAGCAGTGAAGCGGTGACACGTTATAATTCACCCCTCCACTTT. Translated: CASSEAVTRYNSPLHF.

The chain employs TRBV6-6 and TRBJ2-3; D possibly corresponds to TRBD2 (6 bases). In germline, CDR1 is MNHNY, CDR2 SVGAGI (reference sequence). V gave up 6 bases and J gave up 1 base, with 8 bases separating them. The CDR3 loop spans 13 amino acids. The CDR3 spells CASRTGGTDTQYF. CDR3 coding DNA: TGTGCCAGCAGGACGGGGGGCACAGATACGCAGTATTTT.

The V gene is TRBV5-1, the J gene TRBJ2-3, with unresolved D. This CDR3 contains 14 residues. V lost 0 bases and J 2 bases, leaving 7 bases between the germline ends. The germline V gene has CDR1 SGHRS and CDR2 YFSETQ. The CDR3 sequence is CASSLDHNTDTQYF. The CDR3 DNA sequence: TGCGCCAGCAGCTTGGACCACAACACAGATACGCAGTATTTT.

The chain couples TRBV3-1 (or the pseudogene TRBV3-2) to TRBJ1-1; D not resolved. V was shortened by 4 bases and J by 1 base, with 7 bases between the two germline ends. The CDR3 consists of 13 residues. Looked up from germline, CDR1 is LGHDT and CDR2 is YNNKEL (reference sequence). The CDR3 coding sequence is TGTGCCAGCAGCCTTCAACAGAACACTGAAGCTTTCTTT. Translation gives CASSLQQNTEAFF.

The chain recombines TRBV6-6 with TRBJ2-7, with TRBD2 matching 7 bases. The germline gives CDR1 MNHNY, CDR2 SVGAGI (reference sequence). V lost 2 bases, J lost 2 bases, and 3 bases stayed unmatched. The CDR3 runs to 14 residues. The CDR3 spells CASSYARGTYEQYF. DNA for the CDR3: TGTGCCAGCAGTTACGCGCGGGGGACCTACGAGCAGTACTTC.

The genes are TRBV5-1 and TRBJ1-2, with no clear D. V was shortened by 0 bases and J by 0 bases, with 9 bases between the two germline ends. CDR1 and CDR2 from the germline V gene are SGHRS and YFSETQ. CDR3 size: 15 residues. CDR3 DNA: TGCGCCAGCAGCTTGGAGGGAGCACCTAACTATGGCTACACCTTC. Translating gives CASSLEGAPNYGYTF. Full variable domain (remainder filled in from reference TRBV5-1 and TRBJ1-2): KAGVTQTPRYLIKTRGQQVTLSCSPISGHRSVSWYQQTPGQGLQFLFEYFSETQRNKGNFPGRFSGRQFSNSRSEMNVSTLELGDSALYLCASSLEGAPNYGYTFGSGTRLTVV.

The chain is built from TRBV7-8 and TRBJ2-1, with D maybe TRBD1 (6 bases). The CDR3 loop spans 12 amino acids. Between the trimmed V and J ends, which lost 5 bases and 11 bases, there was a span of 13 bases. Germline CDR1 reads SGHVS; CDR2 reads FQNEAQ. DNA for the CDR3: TGTGCCAGCAGCCTCGCGGACAGTCAGCAGTTCTTC. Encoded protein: CASSLADSQQFF. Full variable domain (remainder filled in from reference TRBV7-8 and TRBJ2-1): GAGVSQSPRYKVAKRGQDVALRCDPISGHVSLFWYQQALGQGPEFLTYFQNEAQLDKSGLPSDRFFAERPEGSVSTLKIQRTQQEDSAVYLCASSLADSQQFFGPGTRLTVL.